This T cell receptor beta chain stems from a study of T cells after yellow fever vaccination. General study findings and limits: Booster samples showed a return of most primary-vaccination clones (approximately 95% CD4, about 87% CD8).

The CDR3 runs to 13 residues. Germline values: CDR1 SGHRS, CDR2 YFSETQ. V was pared by 5 bases and J by 5 bases, with 13 bases between. Note on this clonotype: Its antigen is as yet unknown.

MiXCR was run by TCRdb on the 5' RACE reads, yielding one entry per CDR3 protein. The data show about 340,000 distinct CDR3 sequences, around 13% seen once. This chain connects TRBV5-1 to TRBJ2-5; maybe TRBD1 (5 bases). This material consisted of CD4+ T cells sorted from PBMCs, taken 15 days after the yellow fever booster vaccination. The TCR was taken from a man aged 18 to 29 who received the YFV17D yellow fever vaccine. This CDR3 is CASRGATQETQYF. DNA for the CDR3: TGCGCCAGCAGAGGGGCTACGCAGGAGACCCAGTACTTC.